This T cell receptor beta chain stems from a study of blood T cell repertoires in COVID-19. Turning to the study itself: Samples representing acute and convalescent COVID-19 were sourced from the United States, Italy and Spain. T cells, B-cell-depleted T cells, or PBMCs supplied cDNA or gDNA.

There are 16 residues in the CDR3. Trimming took off 6 bases at V and 7 bases at J, with 22 bases between the two ends. Germline V lookup: CDR1 MDHEN, CDR2 SYDVKM. In the source study's methods: Estimation of nucleated cell counts relied on the amplification of reference gene primers. The table came from immunoSEQ multiplex PCR; TCRdb's copy has only in-frame clones and leaves some out. D and trimming come from the DNA, and the V and J calls and clone size come from that table. The sample has 40,000 to 50,000 clones, 77% seen once. Sequenced: peripheral blood. This sequence joins TRBV28 and TRBJ2-4; possible D gene TRBD2, 6 bases. The sequence was collected from a woman in her seventies with acute or convalescent COVID-19. DNA for the CDR3: TGTGCCAGCAGCCGTCCTATGGGACTTGAGATGAACATTCAGTACTTC. This encodes CASSRPMGLEMNIQYF.